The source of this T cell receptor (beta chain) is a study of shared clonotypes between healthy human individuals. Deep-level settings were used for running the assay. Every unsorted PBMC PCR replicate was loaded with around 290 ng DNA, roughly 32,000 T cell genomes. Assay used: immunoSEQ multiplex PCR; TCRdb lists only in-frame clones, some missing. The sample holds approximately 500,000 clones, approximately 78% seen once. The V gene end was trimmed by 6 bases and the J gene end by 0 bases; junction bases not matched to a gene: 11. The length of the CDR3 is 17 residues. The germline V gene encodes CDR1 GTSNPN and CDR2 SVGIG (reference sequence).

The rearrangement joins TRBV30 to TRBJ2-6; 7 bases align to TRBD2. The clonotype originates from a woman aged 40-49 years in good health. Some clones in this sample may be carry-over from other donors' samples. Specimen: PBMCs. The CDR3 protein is CACNFRGVPSGANVLTF. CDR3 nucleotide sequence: TGTGCCTGCAACTTTCGGGGGGTCCCCTCTGGGGCCAACGTCCTGACTTTC.